Below are 31 T cell receptor beta chains sequenced from a single sample in a study of shared clonotypes between healthy human individuals. Using immunoSEQ multiplex PCR, the repertoire was profiled, and TCRdb retains in-frame clones only, with some absent. Among roughly 2.5 million clones listed, around 94% were seen once. The source material was naive CD4+ T cells sorted from blood. The subset: CD45RA+ positively selected. These TCRs come from a man aged 18 to 35 in good health.

The genes are TRBV5-1 and TRBJ2-1; D possibly corresponds to TRBD2 (6 bases). V lost 4 bases to trimming and J lost 9 bases, with 23 bases between them. The CDR3 length is 16 residues. Germline V gene lookup returns CDR1 SGHRS and CDR2 YFSETQ. The CDR3 region has the DNA TGCGCCAGCAGCCCGACCGGGACTCCCTTCAGTGTTGAGCAGTTCTTC. Its translation: CASSPTGTPFSVEQFF.

This chain links TRBV4-2 with TRBJ1-1; TRBD1 matches 9 bases. The germline gives CDR1 LGHNA, CDR2 YNFKEQ. This CDR3 spans 16 amino acids. V dropped 0 bases and J dropped 0; count of bases not matched to a gene: 2. In DNA, the CDR3 is TGTGCCAGCAGCCAAGAACAGGGGGCTCTGAACACTGAAGCTTTCTTT. It encodes CASSQEQGALNTEAFF.

V is TRBV25-1 and J is TRBJ2-1; 7 bases match TRBD2. This CDR3 is built from 17 residues. V dropped 2 bases and J dropped 0; count of bases not matched to a gene: 7. In germline, CDR1 is MGHDK, CDR2 SYGVNS. Here the CDR3 reads CASSEPPGGSSYNEQFF. Here the CDR3 DNA reads TGTGCCAGCAGTGAACCCCCCGGCGGGAGCTCCTACAATGAGCAGTTCTTC.

The gene calls are TRBV29-1 and TRBJ1-1; D may be TRBD1 (6 bases). This CDR3 region has 13 residues. Trimming removed 2 bases at V and 4 bases at J, with 11 bases between. The germline gives CDR1 SQVTM, CDR2 ANQGSEA. CDR3 coding DNA: TGCAGCGTTGAACCGGGACAACTCACTGAAGCTTTCTTT. This encodes CSVEPGQLTEAFF.

The V and J genes are TRBV5-1 and TRBJ2-5, with D tentatively TRBD2 (5 bases). This CDR3 contains 15 residues. V lost 4 bases, J lost 5 bases, and 18 bases lay in between. CDR1 SGHRS and CDR2 YFSETQ come from the germline V gene. CDR3 sequence reads: CASSLGLRGWETQYF. In nucleotides, the CDR3 is TGCGCCAGCAGCCTGGGGTTACGGGGTTGGGAGACCCAGTACTTC.

The chain joins TRBV19 to TRBJ2-7, with TRBD1 matching over 7 bases. V was clipped by 3 bases and J by 7 bases; unmatched bases: 9. The germline V gene has CDR1 LNHDA and CDR2 SQIVND (reference sequence). The CDR3 extends over 14 amino acids. CDR3 sequence (DNA): TGTGCCAGTAGTATTCAGACAGGGAACAATGAGCAGTACTTC. Protein sequence: CASSIQTGNNEQYF.

This chain uses TRBV19 with TRBJ1-5; D not resolved. This CDR3 is 14 amino acids long. Germline-derived CDR1 and CDR2 are LNHDA and SQIVND (reference sequence). Between the trimmed V and J ends, which lost 1 base and 5 bases, there was a span of 9 bases. The CDR3: CASSIGTLHQPQHF. The CDR3 DNA reads as TGTGCCAGTAGTATAGGTACGTTGCATCAGCCCCAGCATTTT.

The chain uses TRBV5-1 and TRBJ1-6, with 7 bases lining up with TRBD1. After removal of 0 bases from V and 10 bases from J, the junction contained 4 bases not matched to a gene. CDR1 is SGHRS and CDR2 is YFSETQ in the germline V gene. The CDR3 covers 14 residues. The CDR3 loop is CASSLGDRASPLHF. CDR3 DNA: TGCGCCAGCAGCTTGGGAGACAGGGCATCACCCCTCCACTTT.

The chain uses TRBV18 and TRBJ1-5; D gene unclear. The ends were cut back, 5 bases at V and 5 bases at J, with 13 bases in the middle. This CDR3 spans 14 amino acids. Germline CDR1 KGHSH, CDR2 LQKENI. The CDR3 protein is CASSTDGDHQPQHF. For the CDR3, the DNA is TGTGCCAGCTCAACGGACGGGGATCATCAGCCCCAGCATTTT.

CDR3 sequence reads: CASSLVPPQGGPYEQYF. CDR3 DNA: TGTGCCAGCAGCTTAGTCCCTCCACAGGGGGGACCCTACGAGCAGTACTTC. J is TRBJ2-7 and V is TRBV7-6; the match to TRBD1 covers 8 bases. The CDR3 has 17 residues. Germline V gene sequence: CDR1 SGHVS, CDR2 FNYEAQ. V dropped 1 base and J dropped 2; count of bases not matched to a gene: 10.

The chain carries TRBV6-6 and TRBJ2-4, with D tentatively TRBD1 (5 bases). Per the germline V gene, CDR1 is MNHNY and CDR2 is SVGAGI (reference sequence). V was pared by 6 bases and J by 6 bases, with 12 bases between. The length of the CDR3 is 13 residues. CDR3 DNA sequence: TGTGCCAGCAGCGAAGGACAACGAAACATTCAGTACTTC. It specifies CASSEGQRNIQYF.

This clone came up a few times. The chain has TRBV9 and TRBJ1-2; no reliable D call. The CDR3 has 15 residues. The germline V and J ends were trimmed by 2 bases and 3 bases, with 14 bases remaining between them. The germline V gene encodes CDR1 SGDLS and CDR2 YYNGEE. The DNA of the CDR3 is TGTGCCAGCAGCGTCCGATCTCGGCGGGACTATGGCTACACCTTC. It specifies CASSVRSRRDYGYTF.

V and J are TRBV5-6 and TRBJ2-5, with D perhaps TRBD1 (5 bases). This CDR3 is 16 amino acids long. Germline CDR1 and CDR2: SGHDT and YYEEEE. The ends were cut back, 4 bases at V and 0 bases at J, with 16 bases in the middle. CDR3 region: CASSPGWGAYQETQYF. Here the CDR3 DNA reads TGTGCCAGCAGCCCCGGGTGGGGCGCGTACCAAGAGACCCAGTACTTC.

The V gene is TRBV7-9, the J gene TRBJ2-3; the D is unclear. The length of the CDR3 is 14 residues. Germline CDR1 reads SEHNR; CDR2 reads FQNEAQ (reference sequence). V gave up 2 bases and J gave up 3 bases, with 9 bases separating them. The CDR3 bases are TGTGCCAGCAGCTTAATGAGTGGTACAGATACGCAGTATTTT. Translated, it gives CASSLMSGTDTQYF. The complete variable domain, with remaining parts taken from reference TRBV7-9 and TRBJ2-3, reads DTGVSQNPRHKITKRGQNVTFRCDPISEHNRLYWYRQTLGQGPEFLTYFQNEAQLEKSRLLSDRFSAERPKGSFSTLEIQRTEQGDSAMYLCASSLMSGTDTQYFGPGTRLTVL.

The chain employs TRBV11-2 and TRBJ2-1, with D tentatively TRBD2 (6 bases). This CDR3 has 15 amino acids. Trimming shortened V by 0 bases and J by 13 bases, and 19 bases separated the two germline ends. Looked up from germline, CDR1 is SGHAT and CDR2 is FQNNGV. The CDR3 region has the DNA TGTGCCAGCAGCTTAGAGACTAGTTCCGGGCAAAGCCAGTTCTTC. Translated: CASSLETSSGQSQFF. The full variable domain, completed using reference TRBV11-2 and TRBJ2-1, is EAGVAQSPRYKIIEKRQSVAFWCNPISGHATLYWYQQILGQGPKLLIQFQNNGVVDDSQLPKDRFSAERLKGVDSTLKIQPAKLEDSAVYLCASSLETSSGQSQFFGPGTRLTVL.

The rearrangement uses TRBV18 and TRBJ1-5, with a possible D match to TRBD1 (6 bases). Germline values: CDR1 KGHSH, CDR2 LQKENI. CDR3 length equals 18 residues. V shed 3 bases and J shed 4 bases, with 22 bases lying between them. The CDR3 is CASSPPGAIRGWNQPQHF. The CDR3 DNA reads as TGTGCCAGCTCACCGCCAGGGGCCATCCGGGGATGGAATCAGCCCCAGCATTTT.

The chain recombines TRBV6-5 with TRBJ1-1, with 8 bases fitting TRBD1. The CDR3 totals 15 residues. Germline CDR1 MNHEY, CDR2 SVGAGI. V was pared by 0 bases and J by 6 bases, with 6 bases of the junction left unmatched. The CDR3 spells CASSYSTQGASEAFF. CDR3 DNA sequence: TGTGCCAGCAGTTACTCGACTCAGGGGGCCTCTGAAGCTTTCTTT.

This rearrangement joins TRBV19 to TRBJ2-5; 12 nucleotides line up with TRBD1. Germline-derived CDR1 and CDR2 are LNHDA and SQIVND (reference sequence). V trimming: 4 bases; J trimming: 5 bases; junction bases outside the gene matches: 5. CDR3 size: 15 residues. The CDR3 spells CASSNAGTGGETQYF. The CDR3, as DNA: TGTGCCAGTAGTAACGCCGGGACAGGGGGCGAGACCCAGTACTTC.

The chain recombines TRBV29-1 with TRBJ1-2, with D possibly being TRBD1 (5 bases). The CDR3 has 14 residues. From germline, CDR1 is SQVTM and CDR2 ANQGSEA. The V end was cut by 7 bases, the J end by 8 bases, with 23 bases between. The CDR3 DNA reads TGCAGCGCAGGACAAGGAACCGCTCGGAGCGGCTACACCTTC. Protein: CSAGQGTARSGYTF.

The table lists this clone with a count of one. The chain is built from TRBV7-9 and TRBJ2-2; D ambiguous. CDR1 and CDR2 (germline): SEHNR, FQNEAQ (reference sequence). The CDR3 covers 17 residues. The ends were cut back, 5 bases at V and 5 bases at J, with 21 bases in the middle. The CDR3 here is CASSPHGLRERTGELFF. As DNA, the CDR3 is TGTGCCAGCAGCCCTCATGGGCTCCGAGAGCGAACCGGGGAGCTGTTTTTT.

As concerns this clone: Within the sample, other DNA sequences also encode this same CDR3. The rearrangement joins TRBV28 to TRBJ1-2; D not certain. V lost 5 bases and J lost 5, with 9 bases in between. CDR3 length: 12 amino acids. Germline values: CDR1 MDHEN, CDR2 SYDVKM. In DNA form, the CDR3 reads TGTGCCAGCAGTCCCCGCAGTTATGGCTACACCTTC. Its translation: CASSPRSYGYTF.

The V call is TRBV7-6, the J call TRBJ2-1; no firm D call. Trimming removed 4 bases from V and 6 bases from J, with 7 bases in between. The CDR3 consists of 12 residues. Germline V gene sequence: CDR1 SGHVS, CDR2 FNYEAQ. CDR3: CASSSTVNEQFF. The DNA for the CDR3 is TGTGCCAGCAGCTCTACAGTCAATGAGCAGTTCTTC.

Points on this clone: One end of the junction fails to match germline, which may point to a read error. V and J are TRBV7-9 and TRBJ1-4, with TRBD1 identical over 10 bases. The germline V gene has CDR1 SEHNR and CDR2 FQNEAQ (reference sequence). The CDR3 totals 14 residues. The CDR3 region has the DNA TGCGCCAGCAGCCGGGACAGGGGACCTGAAAAACTGTTTTTT. It translates to CASSRDRGPEKLFF.

The genes are TRBV18 and TRBJ1-5, with a possible D match to TRBD1 (6 bases). Germline CDR1 is KGHSH and CDR2 is LQKENI. The CDR3 loop spans 16 amino acids. V was pared by 5 bases and J by 1 base, with 15 bases between. The CDR3 here is CASSTKGEGSNQPQHF. CDR3 coding DNA: TGTGCCAGCTCAACCAAGGGGGAAGGAAGCAATCAGCCCCAGCATTTT. Together with reference TRBV18 and TRBJ1-5, the CDR3 gives the full variable domain: NAGVMQNPRHLVRRRGQEARLRCSPMKGHSHVYWYRQLPEEGLKFMVYLQKENIIDESGMPKERFSAEFPKEGPSILRIQQVVRGDSAAYFCASSTKGEGSNQPQHFGDGTRLSIL.

This chain links TRBV6-5 with TRBJ1-6; perhaps TRBD1 as D (5 bases). Germline assignment: CDR1 MNHEY and CDR2 SVGAGI. The CDR3 consists of 15 residues. Trimming took off 5 bases at V and 10 bases at J, with 18 bases between the two ends. The CDR3 coding sequence is TGTGCCAGCAGTCCTTTCAGGGAGTCAGGGTCACCCCTCCACTTT. The encoded protein is CASSPFRESGSPLHF.

The V gene is TRBV7-9, the J gene TRBJ2-2; tentative D call: TRBD2 (7 bases). With 2 bases removed from V and 0 bases from J, the gap between germline ends came to 16 bases. The CDR3 sequence is 18 residues long. The germline V gene encodes CDR1 SEHNR and CDR2 FQNEAQ (reference sequence). The CDR3 spells CASSLQGTKYSNTGELFF. In DNA, the CDR3 is TGTGCCAGCAGCTTACAGGGGACTAAGTATTCGAACACCGGGGAGCTGTTTTTT.

The chain couples TRBV2 to TRBJ2-5, with 11 bases lining up with TRBD1. Germline V gene lookup returns CDR1 SNHLY and CDR2 FYNNEI. The CDR3 length is 19 residues. The junction had 13 bases not matched to a gene; V was cut back by 2 bases and J by 2 bases. In DNA, the CDR3 is TGTGCCAGCAGTGAATTAGTTTTACCTCGGGACAGGGGGCAAGAGACCCAGTACTTC. Translation: CASSELVLPRDRGQETQYF.

The rearrangement links TRBV5-8 to TRBJ1-5; TRBD1 matches at 11 bases. V trimming: 7 bases; J trimming: 0 bases; junction bases outside the gene matches: 9. Germline V CDR1 and CDR2: SGHTS, YDEGEE. This CDR3 contains 17 residues. The CDR3 loop is CASSSGQGVLSNQPQHF. The CDR3 nucleotides are TGTGCCAGCTCTTCGGGACAGGGGGTCCTTAGCAATCAGCCCCAGCATTTT.

The chain carries TRBV15 and TRBJ2-7; perhaps TRBD2 as D (6 bases). The V end was cut by 0 bases, the J end by 0 bases, with 15 bases between. There are 17 residues in the CDR3. Germline CDR1 is LNHNV and CDR2 is YYDKDF (reference sequence). The CDR3 protein is CATSREGGLRSSYEQYF. The CDR3 DNA reads as TGTGCCACCAGCAGAGAGGGGGGATTGCGGAGCTCCTACGAGCAGTACTTC.

V and J are TRBV19 and TRBJ1-1; no definite D call. The germline V gene has CDR1 LNHDA and CDR2 SQIVND (reference sequence). The CDR3 contains 13 residues. V lost 10 bases and J lost 5, with 17 bases in between. CDR3 sequence reads: CAISTGAGTEAFF. The CDR3 DNA follows: TGTGCCATAAGTACGGGCGCAGGAACTGAAGCTTTCTTT.

The V and J genes are TRBV13 and TRBJ2-7, with a tentative D call TRBD1 (5 bases). The CDR3 has 15 residues. V was pared by 5 bases and J by 4 bases, with 18 bases between. Germline V gene data show CDR1 as PRHDT and CDR2 as FYEKMQ (reference sequence). The CDR3 region is CASSLGAGRRYEQYF. CDR3 sequence (DNA): TGTGCCAGCAGCCTTGGGGCAGGGCGACGGTACGAGCAGTACTTC.